A single T cell receptor (beta chain) is shown here with its context. This sample is part of a study of tissue T cells after allogeneic stem cell transplantation. All graft-versus-host disease patients had gastrointestinal involvement and received several lines of directed therapy. Assay used: immunoSEQ multiplex PCR; TCRdb lists only in-frame clones, some missing. The sample lists fewer than 950 clones; roughly two thirds were seen once. V lost 4 bases and J 0 bases, leaving 15 bases between the germline ends. Germline V lookup: CDR1 SGDLS, CDR2 YYNGEE. CDR3 size: 16 residues. The sequenced sample was liver tissue, obtained at autopsy. The sequence was obtained from a male patient over 55 with steroid-refractory graft-versus-host disease after an allogeneic stem cell transplant. Part of the T cell pool may stem from the graft donor. The gene calls are TRBV9 and TRBJ2-3, with D perhaps given as TRBD1 or TRBD2 (5 bases each). The CDR3 region has the DNA TGTGCCAGCAGCCCGAGTGGGGGAAGAAGCACAGATACGCAGTATTTT. Translating gives CASSPSGGRSTDTQYF. Drawing the rest from reference TRBV9 and TRBJ2-3, the complete variable domain is DSGVTQTPKHLITATGQRVTLRCSPRSGDLSVYWYQQSLDQGLQFLIQYYNGEERAKGNILERFSAQQFPDLHSELNLSSLELGDSALYFCASSPSGGRSTDTQYFGPGTRLTVL.